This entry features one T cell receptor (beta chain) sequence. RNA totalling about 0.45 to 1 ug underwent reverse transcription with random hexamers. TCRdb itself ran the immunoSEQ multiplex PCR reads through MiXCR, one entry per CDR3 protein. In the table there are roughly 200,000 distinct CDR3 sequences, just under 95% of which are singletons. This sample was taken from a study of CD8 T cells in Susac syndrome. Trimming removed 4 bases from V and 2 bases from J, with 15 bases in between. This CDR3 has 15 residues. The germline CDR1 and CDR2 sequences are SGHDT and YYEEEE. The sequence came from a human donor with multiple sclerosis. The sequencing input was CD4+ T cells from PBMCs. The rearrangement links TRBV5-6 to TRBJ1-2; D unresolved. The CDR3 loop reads CASSPRGGRNYGYTF. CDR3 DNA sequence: TGTGCCAGCAGCCCCCGAGGAGGGCGGAACTATGGCTACACCTTC. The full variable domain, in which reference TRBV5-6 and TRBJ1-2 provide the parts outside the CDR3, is DAGVTQSPTHLIKTRGQQVTLRCSPKSGHDTVSWYQQALGQGPQFIFQYYEEEERQRGNFPDRFSGHQFPNYSSELNVNALLLGDSALYLCASSPRGGRNYGYTFGSGTRLTVV.